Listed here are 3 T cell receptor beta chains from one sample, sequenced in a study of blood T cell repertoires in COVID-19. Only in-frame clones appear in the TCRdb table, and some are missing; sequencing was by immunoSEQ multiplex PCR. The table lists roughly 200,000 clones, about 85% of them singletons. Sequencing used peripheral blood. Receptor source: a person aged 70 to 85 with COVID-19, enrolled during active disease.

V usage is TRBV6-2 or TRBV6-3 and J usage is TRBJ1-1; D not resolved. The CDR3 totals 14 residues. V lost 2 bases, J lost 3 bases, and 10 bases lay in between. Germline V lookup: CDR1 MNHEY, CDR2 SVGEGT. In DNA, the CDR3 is TGTGCCAGCAGTTACCCCGGGAGCGACACTGAAGCTTTCTTT. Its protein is CASSYPGSDTEAFF.

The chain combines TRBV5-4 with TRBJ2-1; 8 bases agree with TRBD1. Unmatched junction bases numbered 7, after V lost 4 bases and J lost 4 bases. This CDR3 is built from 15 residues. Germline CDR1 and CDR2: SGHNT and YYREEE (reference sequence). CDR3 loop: CASSGLTGAYNEQFF. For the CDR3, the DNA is TGTGCCAGCAGCGGACTGACAGGGGCTTACAATGAGCAGTTCTTC.

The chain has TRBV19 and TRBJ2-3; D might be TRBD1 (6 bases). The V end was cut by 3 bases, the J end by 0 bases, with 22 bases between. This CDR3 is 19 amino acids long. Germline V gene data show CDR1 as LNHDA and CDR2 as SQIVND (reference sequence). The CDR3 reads CASSIYKKSTGRSTDTQYF. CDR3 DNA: TGTGCCAGTAGTATTTATAAGAAATCGACAGGCCGTAGCACAGATACGCAGTATTTT.